These 18 T cell receptor beta chains came from one sample sequenced in a study of identifying expanded T cells in peripheral blood. Sequencing was performed with immunoSEQ multiplex PCR; in TCRdb, only in-frame clones are kept and a portion is missing. The repertoire includes 90,000 to 120,000 clones, 75% to 90% of them detected once, and about a sixth sits in the top ten. Sequenced: blood. These receptors all come from a person aged 18 to 75 in good health.

The chain links TRBV15 to TRBJ2-5; TRBD2 agrees at 7 bases. The J call may be faulty, since TRBJ2-7 better matches the DNA end. The germline V gene encodes CDR1 LNHNV and CDR2 YYDKDF (reference sequence). The CDR3 sequence is 15 residues long. The CDR3 loop reads CATSRERAGDYEQYF. CDR3 nucleotide sequence: TGTGCCACCAGCAGAGAACGGGCGGGGGACTACGAGCAGTACTTC.

The chain is built from TRBV19 and TRBJ1-5; tentatively, D is TRBD1 (6 bases). This CDR3 is built from 15 residues. V dropped 7 bases and J dropped 7 bases, with 20 bases sitting between them. Germline CDR1 is LNHDA and CDR2 is SQIVND (reference sequence). The CDR3 DNA follows: TGTGCCAGTACCACCCTCTCAGGGGCGAGGCAGCCCCAGCATTTT. Translated: CASTTLSGARQPQHF.

The V gene is TRBV2, the J gene TRBJ1-2, with D unclear. Germline V lookup: CDR1 SNHLY, CDR2 FYNNEI. The V end was cut by 5 bases, the J end by 14 bases, with 15 bases between. This CDR3 has 11 amino acids. The CDR3 DNA follows: TGTGCCAGCAGTTCGACCCGGGTGCGGACCTTC. Amino acids: CASSSTRVRTF. The entire variable domain, with the rest obtained from reference TRBV2 and TRBJ1-2, is as follows: EPEVTQTPSHQVTQMGQEVILRCVPISNHLYFYWYRQILGQKVEFLVSFYNNEISEKSEIFDDQFSVERPDGSNFTLKIRSTKLEDSAMYFCASSSTRVRTFGSGTRLTVV.

V usage is TRBV5-6 and J usage is TRBJ1-2; 9 bases are a match to TRBD1. Germline trimming cut 3 bases from V and 5 bases from J; bases unmatched to any gene: 8. Germline V gene lookup returns CDR1 SGHDT and CDR2 YYEEEE. The CDR3 is 15 amino acids. The CDR3 DNA follows: TGTGCCAGCAGCTGGGGGACAGGGACCTCTTATGGCTACACCTTC. Translation: CASSWGTGTSYGYTF.

The chain links TRBV19 to TRBJ2-1, with 9 bases lining up with TRBD1. Germline CDR1 is LNHDA and CDR2 is SQIVND (reference sequence). With 6 bases clipped from V and 7 bases from J, the junction kept 10 bases outside the gene matches. The CDR3 is 15 amino acids. In DNA form, the CDR3 reads TGTGCCAGTAGGTCGGGGACAGGGCGCGAAAATGAGCAGTTCTTC. Amino acids: CASRSGTGRENEQFF. Supplemented by reference TRBV19 and TRBJ2-1, the full variable domain reads DGGITQSPKYLFRKEGQNVTLSCEQNLNHDAMYWYRQDPGQGLRLIYYSQIVNDFQKGDIAEGYSVSREKKESFPLTVTSAQKNPTAFYLCASRSGTGRENEQFFGPGTRLTVL.

The J gene is TRBJ1-2, the V gene TRBV7-2; 11 nucleotides match TRBD1. CDR3 size: 15 residues. Germline CDR1 SGHTA, CDR2 FQGNSA. V shed 5 bases, J shed 3 bases, and the junction held 5 bases outside the gene matches. The CDR3 region has the DNA TGTGCCAGCAGCACACGGGACAGGGGGGACTATGGCTACACCTTC. As protein: CASSTRDRGDYGYTF.

A single count supports this clone. This chain connects TRBV5-1 to TRBJ1-6; no definite D call. Per the germline V gene, CDR1 is SGHRS and CDR2 is YFSETQ. Trimming took 1 base from V and 9 from J, leaving 20 bases between them. This CDR3 region has 17 residues. The CDR3 protein is CASSLTGYQFGGSPLHF. The DNA of the CDR3 is TGCGCCAGCAGCTTGACCGGGTATCAGTTTGGAGGTTCACCCCTCCACTTT.

CDR3 sequence reads: CASSLGASTDTQYF. Written as DNA, the CDR3 is TGTGCCAGCAGCTTGGGAGCTAGCACAGATACGCAGTATTTT. V and J are TRBV7-9 and TRBJ2-3; D possibly corresponds to TRBD2 (5 bases). The CDR3 consists of 14 residues. V was trimmed by 3 bases and J by 0 bases, leaving 7 bases between them. CDR1 and CDR2 from the germline V gene are SEHNR and FQNEAQ (reference sequence).

The chain recombines TRBV25-1 with TRBJ2-3; D gene ambiguous. The CDR3 runs 15 residues. The germline CDR1 and CDR2 sequences are MGHDK and SYGVNS. Trimming left V 8 bases short and J 0 bases short, with 15 bases between. The CDR3 sequence is CASGGSVTSTDTQYF. Here the CDR3 DNA reads TGTGCCAGCGGTGGGTCCGTCACTAGCACAGATACGCAGTATTTT. Using reference TRBV25-1 and TRBJ2-3 for the parts outside the CDR3, the full variable domain is EADIYQTPRYLVIGTGKKITLECSQTMGHDKMYWYQQDPGMELHLIHYSYGVNSTEKGDLSSESTVSRIRTEHFPLTLESARPSHTSQYLCASGGSVTSTDTQYFGPGTRLTVL.

The rearrangement uses TRBV6-5 and TRBJ2-1; D might be TRBD2 (5 bases). Germline V gene data show CDR1 as MNHEY and CDR2 as SVGAGI. CDR3 length equals 16 residues. Trimming left V 2 bases short and J 4 bases short, with 15 bases between. The CDR3, as DNA: TGTGCCAGCAGTTACGATGTAGCGAGCCCTTACAATGAGCAGTTCTTC. Translation: CASSYDVASPYNEQFF.

This clone occurred a few times. The V call is TRBV18, the J call TRBJ1-3; possibly TRBD1 for D (6 bases). The CDR3 sequence is 15 residues long. Germline lookup yields CDR1 KGHSH and CDR2 LQKENI. Trimming removed 3 bases at V and 4 bases at J, with 13 bases between. The CDR3 region is CASSPSGVTGNTIYF. The CDR3, as DNA: TGTGCCAGCTCACCTTCAGGGGTCACCGGAAACACCATATATTTT.

The count of this clone is one. This chain uses TRBV6-5 with TRBJ1-2; 8 bases agree with TRBD1. The ends lost 2 bases at V and 2 bases at J; junction bases unmatched: 4. From germline, CDR1 is MNHEY and CDR2 SVGAGI. This CDR3 spans 15 amino acids. The CDR3 nucleotides read TGTGCCAGCAGTTACAGGGACAGGATGAACTATGGCTACACCTTC. Encoded protein: CASSYRDRMNYGYTF.

The chain is built from TRBV6-5 and TRBJ2-3; D may correspond to TRBD1 or TRBD2 (5 bases each). The germline V gene encodes CDR1 MNHEY and CDR2 SVGAGI. The V end lost 2 bases, the J end lost 3 bases, and 9 bases lay between the germline ends. The CDR3 is 14 residues long. The CDR3 bases are TGTGCCAGCAGTTACAGATGGGGGACAGATACGCAGTATTTT. Translation gives CASSYRWGTDTQYF.

The genes are TRBV4-2 and TRBJ1-4; possibly TRBD1 for D (6 bases). Trimming cost V 7 bases and J 8 bases, with 20 bases left between them. The CDR3 spans 15 residues. From germline, CDR1 is LGHNA and CDR2 YNFKEQ. This CDR3 is CASNSAQGLGEKLFF. The CDR3 DNA sequence: TGTGCCAGCAACTCCGCACAGGGTCTAGGAGAAAAACTGTTTTTT.

The chain joins TRBV19 to TRBJ1-1, with D perhaps TRBD1 (6 bases). The germline V gene has CDR1 LNHDA and CDR2 SQIVND (reference sequence). The CDR3 length is 18 residues. Trimming removed 5 bases from V and 3 bases from J, with 25 bases in between. The CDR3, as DNA: TGTGCCAGTAGTCCGTTTGACAGGCCCAGGGGATCTGACACTGAAGCTTTCTTT. Protein sequence: CASSPFDRPRGSDTEAFF.

The chain recombines TRBV7-9 with TRBJ1-2; D is possibly TRBD1 (5 bases). Between the trimmed V and J ends, which lost 8 bases and 4 bases, there was a span of 11 bases. There are 12 residues in the CDR3. Germline V gene data show CDR1 as SEHNR and CDR2 as FQNEAQ (reference sequence). CDR3 DNA sequence: TGTGCCAGCCTAAGGGGCGGCTATGGCTACACCTTC. Translating gives CASLRGGYGYTF.

The chain is built from TRBV6-5 and TRBJ1-6; no reliable D call. V gave up 4 bases and J gave up 9 bases, with 13 bases separating them. CDR3 length: 14 amino acids. From germline, CDR1 is MNHEY and CDR2 SVGAGI. This CDR3 reads CASSSRSGGSPLHF. The DNA of the CDR3 is TGTGCCAGCAGTTCACGTTCGGGAGGTTCACCCCTCCACTTT.

The V and J genes are TRBV5-6 and TRBJ2-1, with D uncertain. Looked up from germline, CDR1 is SGHDT and CDR2 is YYEEEE. V was trimmed by 5 bases and J by 10 bases, leaving 13 bases between them. The CDR3 has 12 amino acids. CDR3 nucleotide sequence: TGTGCCAGCAGTATTAGGGTTCGAGAGCAGTTCTTC. Encoded protein: CASSIRVREQFF.